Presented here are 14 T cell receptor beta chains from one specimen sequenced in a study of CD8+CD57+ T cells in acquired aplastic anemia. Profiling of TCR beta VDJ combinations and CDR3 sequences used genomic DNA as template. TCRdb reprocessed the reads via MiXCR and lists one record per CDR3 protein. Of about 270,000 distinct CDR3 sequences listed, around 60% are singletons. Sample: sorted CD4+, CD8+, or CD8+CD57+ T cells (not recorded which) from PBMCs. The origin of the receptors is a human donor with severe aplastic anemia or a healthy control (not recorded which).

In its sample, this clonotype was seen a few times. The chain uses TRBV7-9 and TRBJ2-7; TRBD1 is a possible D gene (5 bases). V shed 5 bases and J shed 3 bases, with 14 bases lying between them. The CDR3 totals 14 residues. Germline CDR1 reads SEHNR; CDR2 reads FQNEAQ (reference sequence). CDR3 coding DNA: TGTGCCAGCAGCGCGGCAGGGCTGATCTACGAGCAGTACTTC. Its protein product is CASSAAGLIYEQYF.

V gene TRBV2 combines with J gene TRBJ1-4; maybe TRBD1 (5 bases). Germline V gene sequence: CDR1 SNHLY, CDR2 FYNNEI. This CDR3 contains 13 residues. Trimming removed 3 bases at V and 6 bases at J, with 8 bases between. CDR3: CASSDWGDEKLFF. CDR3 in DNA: TGTGCCAGCAGTGATTGGGGGGATGAAAAACTGTTTTTT.

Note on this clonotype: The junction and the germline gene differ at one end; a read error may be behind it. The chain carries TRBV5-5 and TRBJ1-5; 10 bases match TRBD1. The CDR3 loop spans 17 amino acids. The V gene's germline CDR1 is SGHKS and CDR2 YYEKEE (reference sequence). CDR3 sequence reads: CASSNPGQGFSNQPQHF. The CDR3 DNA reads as TGCGCCAGCAGCAACCCGGGACAGGGGTTTAGCAATCAGCCCCAGCATTTT.

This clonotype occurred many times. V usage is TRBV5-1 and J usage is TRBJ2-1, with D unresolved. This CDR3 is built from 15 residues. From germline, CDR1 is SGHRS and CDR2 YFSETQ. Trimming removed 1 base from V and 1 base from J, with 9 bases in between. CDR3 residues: CASSLSLQSYNEQFF. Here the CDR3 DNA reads TGCGCCAGCAGCTTGAGCTTGCAGTCCTACAATGAGCAGTTCTTC.

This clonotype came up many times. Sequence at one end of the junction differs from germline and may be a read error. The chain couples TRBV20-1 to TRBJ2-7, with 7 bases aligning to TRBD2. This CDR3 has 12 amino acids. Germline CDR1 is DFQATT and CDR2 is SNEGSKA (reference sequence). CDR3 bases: TGCAGTGCCGGCAGGGACTATCAAGAGCAGCACTTC. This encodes CSAGRDYQEQHF.

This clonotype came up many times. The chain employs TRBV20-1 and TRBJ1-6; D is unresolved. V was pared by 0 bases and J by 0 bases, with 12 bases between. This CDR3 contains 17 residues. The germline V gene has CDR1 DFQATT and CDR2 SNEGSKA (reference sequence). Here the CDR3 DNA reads TGCAGTGCTAGAGATATTGGGAAAAGCTCCTATAATTCACCCCTCCACTTT. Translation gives CSARDIGKSSYNSPLHF.

CDR3 sequence reads: CASSAQFGTDTQYF. The CDR3 bases are TGTGCCAGCAGCGCCCAGTTTGGCACAGATACGCAGTATTTT. The J gene is TRBJ2-3, the V gene TRBV5-5; the D is unclear. CDR3 length: 14 residues. Germline CDR1 is SGHKS and CDR2 is YYEKEE (reference sequence). The ends were cut back, 4 bases at V and 1 base at J, with 10 bases in the middle.

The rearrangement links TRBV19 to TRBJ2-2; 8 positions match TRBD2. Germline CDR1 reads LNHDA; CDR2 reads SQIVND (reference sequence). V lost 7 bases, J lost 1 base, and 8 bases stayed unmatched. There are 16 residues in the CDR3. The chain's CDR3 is CASIELAAGNTGELFF. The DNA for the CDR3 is TGTGCCAGTATCGAACTAGCGGCTGGGAACACCGGGGAGCTGTTTTTT.

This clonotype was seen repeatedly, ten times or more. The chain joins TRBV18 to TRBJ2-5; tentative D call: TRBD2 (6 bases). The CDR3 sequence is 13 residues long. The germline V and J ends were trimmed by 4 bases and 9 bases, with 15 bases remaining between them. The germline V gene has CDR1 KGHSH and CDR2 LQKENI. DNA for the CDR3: TGTGCCAGCTCACAATTTACAGGAGGGTCCCAGTACTTC. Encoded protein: CASSQFTGGSQYF.

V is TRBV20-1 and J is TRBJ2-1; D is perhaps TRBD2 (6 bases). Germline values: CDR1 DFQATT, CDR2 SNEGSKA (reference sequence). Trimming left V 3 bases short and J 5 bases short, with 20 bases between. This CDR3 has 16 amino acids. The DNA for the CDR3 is TGCAGTGCTAGGGAGGGGTTCGCGCTAGGGGACAATGAGCAGTTCTTC. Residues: CSAREGFALGDNEQFF.

This chain's CDR3 is CASTHWGSQETQYF. Here the CDR3 DNA reads TGTGCCAGCACCCATTGGGGGAGCCAAGAGACCCAGTACTTC. The genes are TRBV12-3 or TRBV12-4 and TRBJ2-5; D could derive from TRBD1 or TRBD2 (5 bases each). The CDR3 consists of 14 residues. V gave up 7 bases and J gave up 1 base, with 13 bases separating them.

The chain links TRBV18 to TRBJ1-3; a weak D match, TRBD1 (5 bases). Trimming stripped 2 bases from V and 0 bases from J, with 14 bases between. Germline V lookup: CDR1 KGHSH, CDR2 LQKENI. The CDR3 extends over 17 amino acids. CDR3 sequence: CASSPSAGTISGNTIYF. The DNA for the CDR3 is TGTGCCAGCTCACCATCGGCAGGGACCATCTCTGGAAACACCATATATTTT.

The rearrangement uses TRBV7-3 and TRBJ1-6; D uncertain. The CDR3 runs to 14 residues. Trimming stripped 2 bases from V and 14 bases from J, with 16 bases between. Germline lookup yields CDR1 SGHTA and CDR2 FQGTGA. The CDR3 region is CASSLGGLKLALHF. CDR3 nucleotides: TGTGCCAGCAGCTTAGGAGGTCTAAAATTAGCCCTCCACTTT.

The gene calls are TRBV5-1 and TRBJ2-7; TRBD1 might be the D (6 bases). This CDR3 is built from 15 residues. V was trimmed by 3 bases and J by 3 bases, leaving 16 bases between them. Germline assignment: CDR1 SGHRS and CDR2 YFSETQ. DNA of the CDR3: TGCGCCAGCAGCTCTCCTCGACAGGCGGACTACGAGCAGTACTTC. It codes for CASSSPRQADYEQYF.